A single sample gave rise to the 15 T cell receptor beta chains below, sequenced in a study of cytomegalovirus exposure and HLA in healthy donors. Repertoires were generated with immunoSEQ multiplex PCR, while TCRdb's copy carries only in-frame clones and drops some. This table holds about 100,000 clones, roughly 84% found once. The specimen was PBMCs. Receptor source: a woman aged 18-35 years in good health and CMV-seronegative.

This rearrangement joins TRBV9 to TRBJ2-1, with a possible D match to TRBD1 (5 bases). Germline lookup yields CDR1 SGDLS and CDR2 YYNGEE. The CDR3 consists of 14 residues. Trimming cost V 0 bases and J 8 bases, with 12 bases left between them. For the CDR3, the DNA is TGTGCCAGCAGCGTAGCAACAGGCGGCGATGAGCAGTTCTTC. Residues: CASSVATGGDEQFF. The variable domain in full, completed from reference TRBV9 and TRBJ2-1, reads DSGVTQTPKHLITATGQRVTLRCSPRSGDLSVYWYQQSLDQGLQFLIQYYNGEERAKGNILERFSAQQFPDLHSELNLSSLELGDSALYFCASSVATGGDEQFFGPGTRLTVL.

A note on this clone: At one of its ends the junction is not consistent with the germline gene, which may arise from a read error. The chain links TRBV2 to TRBJ1-4; D is uncertain. The V gene's germline CDR1 is SNHLY and CDR2 FYNNEI. This CDR3 region has 11 residues. CDR3 amino acids: CASSAVGPPMF. The CDR3 region has the DNA TGTGCCAGCAGTGCGGTGGGCCCCCCTATGTTT.

This clone was recorded once. This chain joins TRBV28 and TRBJ2-3; D possibly corresponds to TRBD2 (6 bases). Trimming cost V 3 bases and J 6 bases, with 16 bases left between them. This CDR3 is 15 amino acids long. The germline V gene encodes CDR1 MDHEN and CDR2 SYDVKM. The CDR3 sequence is CASSFGGNSRDTQYF. The CDR3 bases are TGTGCCAGCAGTTTTGGGGGGAACAGTCGGGATACGCAGTATTTT.

The CDR3 sequence: CASSDSGTIYF. In DNA, the CDR3 is TGTGCCAGCAGTGATTCGGGGACCATATATTTT. V usage is TRBV25-1 and J usage is TRBJ1-3; D gene uncertain. Per germline, CDR1 MGHDK and CDR2 SYGVNS. The CDR3 consists of 11 residues. With 3 bases removed from V and 10 bases from J, the gap between germline ends came to 7 bases.

The CDR3 DNA reads as TGTGCCAGCATTCTCGACAGGGAGCGCAATCAGCCCCAGCATTTT. Amino acid sequence: CASILDRERNQPQHF. This rearrangement joins TRBV6-1 to TRBJ1-5, with 7 nucleotides matching TRBD1. The CDR3 runs to 15 residues. With 7 bases clipped from V and 2 bases from J, the junction kept 8 bases outside the gene matches. CDR1 and CDR2 from the germline V gene are MNHNS and SASEGT.

This clone was seen just once. CDR3 residues: CASSLQGEVDGYGYTF. The CDR3 region has the DNA TGTGCCAGCAGTTTGCAGGGCGAGGTTGATGGCTATGGCTACACCTTC. The gene calls are TRBV28 and TRBJ1-2, with a weak D call TRBD1 (5 bases). CDR1 and CDR2 from the germline V gene are MDHEN and SYDVKM. Deletions cut 3 bases from V and 4 bases from J, with 18 bases between. The CDR3 contains 16 residues.

The chain couples TRBV2 to TRBJ1-1, with D unclear. CDR1 and CDR2 from the germline V gene are SNHLY and FYNNEI. V lost 9 bases to trimming and J lost 3 bases, with 11 bases between them. The CDR3 length is 12 residues. As DNA, the CDR3 is TGTGCCAGGTACAGAGGGTACACTGAAGCTTTCTTT. Translation: CARYRGYTEAFF.

The gene calls are TRBV2 and TRBJ1-1, with D possibly TRBD1 on 6 matching bases. The germline V gene has CDR1 SNHLY and CDR2 FYNNEI. V lost 6 bases, J lost 0 bases, and 11 bases lay in between. The CDR3 has 14 amino acids. The CDR3: CASSQQGLNTEAFF. The CDR3 nucleotides are TGTGCCAGCAGCCAACAGGGCTTGAACACTGAAGCTTTCTTT.

This clone has a single count. The chain carries TRBV2 and TRBJ2-7; tentative D call: TRBD1 (5 bases). The CDR3 sequence is 13 residues long. Trimming took off 6 bases at V and 3 bases at J, with 12 bases between the two ends. CDR1 is SNHLY and CDR2 is FYNNEI in the germline V gene. The chain's CDR3 is CASRRTLLYEQYF. The CDR3 DNA is TGTGCCAGCAGGCGGACACTGCTCTACGAGCAGTACTTC. Full variable domain (missing parts from reference TRBV2 and TRBJ2-7): EPEVTQTPSHQVTQMGQEVILRCVPISNHLYFYWYRQILGQKVEFLVSFYNNEISEKSEIFDDQFSVERPDGSNFTLKIRSTKLEDSAMYFCASRRTLLYEQYFGPGTRLTVT.

The chain employs TRBV30 and TRBJ2-5; D unclear. The CDR3 is made up of 13 amino acids. Trimming took 7 bases from V and 5 from J, leaving 17 bases between them. Germline loops: CDR1 GTSNPN, CDR2 SVGIG (reference sequence). CDR3 sequence (DNA): TGTGCCTCTGACAACCCCCCCAGTGAGACCCAGTACTTC. It yields the protein CASDNPPSETQYF.

CDR3 nucleotides: TGTGCCAGCAGCACCACCGGGACTAGCGTCTTGGGTACGCAGTATTTT. Translated: CASSTTGTSVLGTQYF. The J gene is TRBJ2-3, the V gene TRBV28; 10 positions agree with TRBD2. Germline CDR1 and CDR2: MDHEN and SYDVKM. V gave up 6 bases and J gave up 8 bases; unmatched junction bases: 14. The CDR3 runs 16 residues.

J is TRBJ2-7 and V is TRBV11-2, with D tentatively TRBD1 (6 bases). V lost 1 base and J 0 bases, leaving 16 bases between the germline ends. Germline CDR1 and CDR2: SGHAT and FQNNGV. The CDR3 has 17 residues. CDR3 bases: TGTGCCAGCAGCTTAGTGGGTAGGGGGACAATCTCCTACGAGCAGTACTTC. Its translation is CASSLVGRGTISYEQYF. The full variable domain, in which reference TRBV11-2 and TRBJ2-7 provide the parts outside the CDR3, is EAGVAQSPRYKIIEKRQSVAFWCNPISGHATLYWYQQILGQGPKLLIQFQNNGVVDDSQLPKDRFSAERLKGVDSTLKIQPAKLEDSAVYLCASSLVGRGTISYEQYFGPGTRLTVT.

The chain carries TRBV7-3 and TRBJ1-1; D is unresolved. Germline assignment: CDR1 SGHTA and CDR2 FQGTGA. V was trimmed by 5 bases and J by 1 base, leaving 11 bases between them. This CDR3 has 14 amino acids. CDR3 sequence reads: CASSAEGRNTEAFF. The CDR3 DNA reads TGTGCCAGCAGCGCAGAAGGGAGGAACACTGAAGCTTTCTTT.

This chain connects TRBV9 to TRBJ2-3; weak D call: TRBD1 (5 bases). Germline V lookup: CDR1 SGDLS, CDR2 YYNGEE. V lost 3 bases, J lost 6 bases, and 23 bases lay in between. This CDR3 comprises 17 residues. This chain's CDR3 is CASSAQGIGALRDTQYF. CDR3 coding DNA: TGTGCCAGCAGCGCCCAAGGGATAGGGGCCCTAAGGGATACGCAGTATTTT.

The chain couples TRBV10-3 to TRBJ1-2; 7 bases align to TRBD1. This CDR3 region has 16 residues. The germline CDR1 and CDR2 sequences are ENHRY and SYGVKD. Germline trimming cut 0 bases from V and 4 bases from J; bases unmatched to any gene: 8. The CDR3 spells CAISESGAGTAYGYTF. Written as DNA, the CDR3 is TGTGCCATCAGTGAGTCAGGAGCAGGGACAGCCTATGGCTACACCTTC.